This record concerns one T cell receptor beta chain sequence. This specimen comes from a study of blood T cell repertoires in COVID-19. The overall study: The United States, Italy and Spain provided the acute and convalescent COVID-19 samples.

Original processing notes: Reference gene primer amplification in the assay estimated nucleated cell counts. The method was immunoSEQ multiplex PCR; TCRdb's version includes in-frame clones alone and lacks a portion of them. V, J and clone size are taken as reported in that table, and D and trimming were inferred from the DNA itself. Counted here are roughly 260,000 clones, roughly 86% occurring once; the ten biggest clones make up 2% to 3%. Enrolled through a virtual design, the participants were between roughly 18 and 89 years of age and came from some 26 US areas. Assignment of participants to cohorts was predicated upon participant-reported clinical history. This CDR3 contains 15 residues. Trimming removed 0 bases from V and 8 bases from J; junction bases left unmatched: 7. The V gene's germline CDR1 is GTSNPN and CDR2 SVGIG (reference sequence).

Input material: PBMCs or T cells enriched from blood (not recorded which). This TCR derives from a woman in her twenties or thirties with acute COVID-19. The chain carries TRBV30 and TRBJ2-1, with 10 bases that match TRBD2. The chain's CDR3 is CAWSVGSGGWYEQFF. CDR3 DNA sequence: TGTGCCTGGAGTGTGGGTAGCGGGGGGTGGTATGAGCAGTTCTTC.